The T cell receptor (beta chain) described here comes from a study of shared clonotypes between healthy human individuals. V shed 4 bases, J shed 2 bases, and the junction held 10 bases outside the gene matches. Germline V lookup: CDR1 SGDLS, CDR2 YYNGEE. The CDR3 has 16 amino acids. On this clone: Its antigen is currently unknown. This may arise from a read error, as a much more abundant clone is one base away. No conserved phenylalanine or tryptophan ends this CDR3, so it is likely a read error.

CD4+ cell separation produced CD45RA+ naive and CD45RA-negative memory subsets. General observations from the study: Against clonotypes common to all four donors, non-shared ones had lower generation probabilities.

Some clones are missing from TCRdb's copy, which holds only in-frame ones; the method was immunoSEQ multiplex PCR. The profile shows around 1.1 million clones, about 84% of them singletons. V and J are TRBV9 and TRBJ2-7; 9 nucleotides match TRBD1. The sample consisted of memory CD4+ T cells from PBMCs. As to subset: CD45RA-negative fraction. This receptor was identified in a man aged 18 to 35 in good health. Some clones in this sample may be carry-over from other donors' samples. CDR3 protein: CASSPLSGQGTYEQYS. Written as DNA, the CDR3 is TGTGCCAGCAGCCCCCTTTCAGGACAGGGGACCTACGAGCAGTACTCC.